This TCR beta chain derives from a study of blood T cells in healthy people across ages (dated by TCRdb to the mid-2010s). Some background on the complete study: In model experiments, template switching captured roughly one uniquely barcoded TCR beta cDNA molecule for every two T cells. The study measured age-related changes in TCR beta repertoire diversity using deep sequencing normalized with unique cDNA molecular identifiers. The donors were divided into four age groups: young (average around 17 years), middle-aged (about 39), aged (approximately 64) and long-lived (roughly 82). For two donors (one aged 18 to 30 and one aged 80 or older), the study analyzed two additional independent replicas of 1 million unique cDNA reads from the same blood draw.

This clonotype was recorded at least ten times. Its recognized antigen is unknown. The input lacks base qualities; no much larger clone sits a single base away. The CDR3 contains 16 residues, cysteine and phenylalanine counted. Solely the CDR3 DNA is kept, with 48 bases framed from the first base. Per the germline V gene, MNHEY is the CDR1 and SVGAGI is the CDR2. Compared with germline, V lacks 6 bases and J lacks 1 base; bases without a gene match: 9. Study-wide conclusions, independent of this receptor: Observed TCR beta diversity correlated strongly with the percentage of naive T cells measured by flow cytometry. Conclusive comparison of naive and antigen-experienced compartments was prevented by the profiling of bulk unsorted PBMCs. Estimates of total diversity from one million sequenced T cells were regarded as lower bounds and underestimates. The CMV infection status of donors was not known, potentially confounding age-related changes in expanded clonotypes. As age increased, observed TCR beta diversity per million T cells dropped in a roughly linear way, and a significant reduction was already evident by age 40. The long-lived group showed more naive CD4+ T cells, fewer expanded clones and increased TCR diversity than the aged group, suggesting age selection.

The library came from 5' RACE. The reads were generated on an Illumina HiSeq 2500. The second PCR ran for roughly 7 to 11 cycles and used a J-beta primer mix along with a sample-barcoded 5' primer. A unique molecular identifier was introduced onto each TCR beta cDNA molecule by a template-switch 5' adaptor carrying 12 random nucleotides. Each sample yielded at least 3 million CDR3-containing paired-end reads. First-strand cDNA was synthesized from all RNA with the Mint cDNA synthesis kit, primed by a TRBC-specific oligonucleotide. All cDNA was treated with uracil-DNA glycosylase and then went through a first 18-cycle PCR with the universal primers M1SS and BC2_uni_R. The authors' analysis ran thus. Each sample was normalized by randomly selecting 1 million high-quality reads, each carrying a distinct molecular identifier. Instead of being binned into consensus sequences, reads that shared molecular identifiers were thrown out. CDR3 identification, clonotype clustering and error correction used MiTCR with a Q25 quality threshold and the strictest error-elimination algorithm. A nonparametric unseen species model with Euler transformation was used to estimate lower-bound total TCR beta diversity. In TCRdb, the public reads were trimmed at Q25 with fastp and aligned with MiXCR, with productive beta chains retained. All rows with the same CDR3 protein become a single entry with the most common DNA and genes. TCRdb's processing, not the authors', yielded these V and J calls. The table for this sample lists approximately 490,000 distinct CDR3 sequences; around 24% of them were counted only once. 7.5% to 9% of the sample goes to the ten largest clones.

The roughly 42 donors, aged roughly 6 to 90 years, were systemically healthy Caucasian individuals from Russia. Around 10 milliliters of peripheral blood were collected from each donor into EDTA-treated Vacutainer tubes. Ficoll-Paque density-gradient centrifugation was used to isolate PBMCs, with at least 7 million per sample. Total RNA, at least 5 micrograms per sample, was extracted from PBMCs with Trizol reagent. For every donor, flow cytometry on a PBMC aliquot measured the percentage of naive CD45RAhigh/CD27high T cells. The same data also contributed to another study, on T cells of mothers and their children. Reported in the second study: The donors were nine systemically healthy Caucasian individuals, made up of three mothers and their six children. cDNA synthesis used all of the extracted RNA, with approximately 1.6 ug of RNA in each 15 ul reaction. In the second PCR, the M1S primer introduced both the sample barcodes and 2-4 random nucleotides. Each mother yielded over 9 million TCR beta CDR3 reads and each child roughly 2.9 million reads. Thymic selection shapes the output of TCR recombination in a similar way in related and unrelated pairs, and inherited differences have a minor effect. Normalized repertoire overlap in related mother-child pairs was always slightly higher than in unrelated mother-child pairs, but the difference was never significant. No persistent microchimeric T cell clones were found, with a detection sensitivity of approximately 100 clones per million clonotypes. To look for features that set related mother-child pairs apart from unrelated individuals, the researchers ran deep NGS to compare the TCR beta repertoires of mothers and children. On average, the children were about 10 +/- 4 years old, while the mothers were around 40 +/- 4 years old. After adapter ligation with NEBNext reagents, the libraries were sequenced on Illumina HiSeq 2000 with 100+100 nt paired-end reads. To prevent cross-contamination, the mother and child libraries were prepared one month apart and sequenced in separate runs. For each donor, somewhere between roughly 450,000 and 2,100,000 distinct TCR beta clonotypes were identified. Naive TCR beta clonotypes were estimated from low-frequency clonotypes matched to each donor's FACS-determined naive share, without sorting.

In this chain, TRBV6-5 is recombined with TRBJ2-3; 8 junctional bases match TRBD2. The TCR comes from a boy aged 5-17 years in good health. Sequencing was performed on blood. The DNA sequence is given as TGTGCCAGCAGCCTAACTAGCGGAGGGGGCACAGATACGCAGTATTTT. The encoded protein is CASSLTSGGGTDTQYF.